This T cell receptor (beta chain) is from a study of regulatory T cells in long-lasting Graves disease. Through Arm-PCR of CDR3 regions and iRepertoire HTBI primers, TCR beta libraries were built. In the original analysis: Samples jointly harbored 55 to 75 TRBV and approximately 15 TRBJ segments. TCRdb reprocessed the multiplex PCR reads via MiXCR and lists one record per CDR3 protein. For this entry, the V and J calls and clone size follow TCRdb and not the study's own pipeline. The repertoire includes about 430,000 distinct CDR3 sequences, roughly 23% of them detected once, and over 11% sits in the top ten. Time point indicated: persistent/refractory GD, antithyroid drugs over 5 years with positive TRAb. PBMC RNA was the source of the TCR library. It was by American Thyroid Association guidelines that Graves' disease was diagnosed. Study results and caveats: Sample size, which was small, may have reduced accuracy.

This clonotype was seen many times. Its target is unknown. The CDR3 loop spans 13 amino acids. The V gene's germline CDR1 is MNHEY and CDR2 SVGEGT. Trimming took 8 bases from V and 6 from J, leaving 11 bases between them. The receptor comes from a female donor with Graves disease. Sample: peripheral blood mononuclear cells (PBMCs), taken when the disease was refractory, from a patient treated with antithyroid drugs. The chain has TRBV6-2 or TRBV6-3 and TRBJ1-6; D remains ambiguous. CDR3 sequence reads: CASGSESNSPLHF. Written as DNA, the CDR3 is TGTGCCAGCGGTTCGGAGTCTAATTCACCCCTCCACTTT.